This T cell receptor (beta chain) was found in a study of human T cells and chemical hapten exposure. In the study overall: Minor volume differences among pooled libraries chiefly drove per-sample TCR yield variation.

This clonotype was counted at least ten times. Its antigen is not identified. One end of the junction does not line up with germline, which may come from a read error. Unique molecular identifiers were affixed to discrete cDNA molecules within the library. As processed by the authors: There were a median of roughly 100,000 TCRs per sample, with a range from roughly 20,000 to 750,000. TCRdb processed the RACE reads anew with MiXCR; each CDR3 protein has one entry. These V and J calls derive from TCRdb rather than the authors' analysis. The data show tens of thousands of distinct CDR3 sequences, about 5.5% seen once. CDR1 and CDR2 (germline): SQVTM, ANQGSEA. This CDR3 comprises 13 residues. Time point in this sample: healthy volunteer bleed at 6 weeks. The authors' total RNA extraction used unfractionated whole blood. Study findings and constraints: After DPC sensitization, TCRs above 1 in 1000 frequency showed no change.

Sequencing was carried out using whole blood. This sequence was found in a human donor in good health. Some clones in this sample may be carry-over from other donors' samples. The chain recombines TRBV29-1 with TRBJ1-4, with 7 bases aligning to TRBD1. This CDR3 reads CSVERGPKEKLFF. CDR3 bases: TGCAGCGTTGAAAGGGGGCCTAAGGAAAAACTGTTTTTT.